One T cell receptor (beta chain) is described in this entry. The data derive from a study of blood T cell repertoires in COVID-19. Study details: Some COVID-19 samples were acute and others convalescent; all came from the United States, Italy and Spain. T cells, B-cell-depleted T cells, or PBMCs provided the cDNA or gDNA that served as material.

In the authors' methods: Quantification of nucleated cells was approximated via reference gene primer amplification. Sequencing was performed with immunoSEQ multiplex PCR; in TCRdb, only in-frame clones are kept and a portion is missing. V and J calls and clone size are given by that table; D and trimming were obtained from the DNA. The sample has under 200,000 clones, around 72% seen once; the top ten hold about 3%. The CDR3 sequence is 15 residues long. Germline assignment: CDR1 PRHDT and CDR2 FYEKMQ (reference sequence). J was trimmed by 2 bases and V by 4 bases; bases with no gene match: 7. The rearrangement links TRBV13 to TRBJ2-7; TRBD1 matches 8 bases. This sequence originates from a woman aged 80 or over with acute or convalescent COVID-19. The specimen sequenced was peripheral blood. DNA for the CDR3: TGTGCCAGCAGCTCGCAGGGACAGGTAACCTACGAGCAGTACTTC. Protein sequence: CASSSQGQVTYEQYF.